A single sample is the source of the 26 T cell receptor beta chains below, sequenced in a study of cytomegalovirus exposure and HLA in healthy donors. A multiplex PCR was run with 60 Vbeta primers and 13 Jbeta primers. Only in-frame clones appear in the TCRdb table, and some are missing; sequencing was by immunoSEQ multiplex PCR. The data show under 150,000 clones, about 82% seen once. What was sequenced was PBMCs. The source of these receptors is a boy between 5 and 17 years old in good health and CMV-seronegative.

This rearrangement joins TRBV2 to TRBJ2-2; 10 bases map to TRBD2. Trimming at V came to 9 bases and at J to 1 base, leaving 8 bases not matched to a gene. The CDR3 covers 16 residues. Germline V gene sequence: CDR1 SNHLY, CDR2 FYNNEI. CDR3 bases: TGTGCCAGGGGAAACCTAGCGGGAGTGAACACCGGGGAGCTGTTTTTT. It yields the protein CARGNLAGVNTGELFF.

V is TRBV25-1 and J is TRBJ2-7; D is possibly TRBD1 (6 bases). CDR3 size: 13 residues. Germline loops: CDR1 MGHDK, CDR2 SYGVNS. Trimming took off 4 bases at V and 2 bases at J, with 9 bases between the two ends. CDR3 bases: TGTGCCAGCAGTGTTACAGGGACCTACGAGCAGTACTTC. This codes for CASSVTGTYEQYF.

In this sample, this clone turned up once. The V gene is TRBV7-9, the J gene TRBJ2-7; 9 bases map to TRBD1. Looked up from germline, CDR1 is SEHNR and CDR2 is FQNEAQ (reference sequence). This CDR3 is 18 amino acids long. V was clipped by 4 bases and J by 5 bases; unmatched bases: 18. CDR3 nucleotide sequence: TGTGCCAGCAGCTCCCCAAGGGAACAAGGGACAGGGTACCACGAGCAGTACTTC. It encodes CASSSPREQGTGYHEQYF.

The V gene is TRBV7-9, the J gene TRBJ1-2, with a possible D match to TRBD1 (6 bases). The V end was cut by 5 bases, the J end by 8 bases, with 15 bases between. In germline, CDR1 is SEHNR, CDR2 FQNEAQ (reference sequence). The CDR3 covers 13 residues. The CDR3 reads CASSRLTGNGYTF. The CDR3 nucleotides are TGTGCCAGCAGCCGGCTAACAGGGAACGGCTACACCTTC.

The J gene is TRBJ2-3, the V gene TRBV5-4; weak D call: TRBD2 (5 bases). The CDR3 runs to 15 residues. Germline loops: CDR1 SGHNT, CDR2 YYREEE (reference sequence). V lost 0 bases and J lost 0, with 8 bases in between. Here the CDR3 DNA reads TGTGCCAGCAGCTTGGACTGGAGGAGCACAGATACGCAGTATTTT. Amino acids: CASSLDWRSTDTQYF.

The chain has TRBV7-6 and TRBJ2-2; D gene ambiguous. CDR1 SGHVS and CDR2 FNYEAQ come from the germline V gene. The CDR3 is 13 residues long. Trimming shortened V by 5 bases and J by 6 bases, and 10 bases separated the two germline ends. The CDR3 reads CASSTRQAGELFF. DNA for the CDR3: TGTGCCAGCAGCACGCGGCAAGCCGGGGAGCTGTTTTTT. Looking up the rest from reference TRBV7-6 and TRBJ2-2 gives the full variable domain: GAGVSQSPRYKVTKRGQDVALRCDPISGHVSLYWYRQALGQGPEFLTYFNYEAQQDKSGLPNDRFSAERPEGSISTLTIQRTEQRDSAMYRCASSTRQAGELFFGEGSRLTVL.

V is TRBV7-8 and J is TRBJ1-5, with 7 bases identical to TRBD1. In germline, CDR1 is SGHVS, CDR2 FQNEAQ. V was pared by 4 bases and J by 7 bases, with 7 bases of the junction left unmatched. The CDR3 extends over 14 amino acids. Written as DNA, the CDR3 is TGTGCCAGCAGCTCACAGGGGATAAAACAGCCCCAGCATTTT. The encoded protein is CASSSQGIKQPQHF.

J is TRBJ1-2 and V is TRBV5-4, with 9 bases that match TRBD1. This CDR3 has 16 residues. The germline V gene encodes CDR1 SGHNT and CDR2 YYREEE (reference sequence). Germline trimming cut 0 bases from V and 8 bases from J; bases unmatched to any gene: 11. The CDR3 region is CASSLGQGGLSRGYTF. The CDR3 DNA reads as TGTGCCAGCAGCTTGGGACAGGGGGGCCTATCGCGAGGCTACACCTTC. Together with reference TRBV5-4 and TRBJ1-2, the CDR3 gives the full variable domain: ETGVTQSPTHLIKTRGQQVTLRCSSQSGHNTVSWYQQALGQGPQFIFQYYREEENGRGNFPPRFSGLQFPNYSSELNVNALELDDSALYLCASSLGQGGLSRGYTFGSGTRLTVV.

The J gene is TRBJ2-1, the V gene TRBV5-1; TRBD2 matches at 12 bases. The trim removed 0 bases at V and 4 bases at J, leaving 8 bases unmatched. The CDR3 is 18 residues long. Germline values: CDR1 SGHRS, CDR2 YFSETQ. CDR3 amino acids: CASSLGGTSGLGYNEQFF. In DNA form, the CDR3 reads TGCGCCAGCAGCTTGGGGGGGACTAGCGGGTTGGGGTACAATGAGCAGTTCTTC.

The rearrangement links TRBV6-4 to TRBJ1-1; 9 bases map to TRBD1. The CDR3 is 15 amino acids. Germline assignment: CDR1 MRHNA and CDR2 SNTAGT. The V segment lost 5 bases and the J segment 5 bases; nucleotides outside the gene matches: 9. Here the CDR3 reads CASSPTGGAGTEAFF. In DNA, the CDR3 is TGTGCCAGCAGTCCTACAGGGGGCGCCGGGACTGAAGCTTTCTTT.

The chain recombines TRBV30 with TRBJ1-6; TRBD1 aligns across 9 bases. Losses at the gene ends were 2 bases for V and 7 bases for J; bases not matched to a gene: 6. Germline V CDR1 and CDR2: GTSNPN, SVGIG (reference sequence). The CDR3 length is 15 residues. The CDR3 loop is CAWSITGTGNSPLHF. CDR3 nucleotide sequence: TGTGCCTGGAGTATTACCGGGACAGGGAATTCACCCCTCCACTTT.

The chain employs TRBV7-2 and TRBJ2-7, with 7 bases identical to TRBD1. V dropped 6 bases and J dropped 2; count of bases not matched to a gene: 4. The CDR3 contains 13 residues. CDR1 SGHTA and CDR2 FQGNSA come from the germline V gene. Written as DNA, the CDR3 is TGTGCCAGCAGTCGAGACAGGGCCTACGAGCAGTACTTC. Translating it yields CASSRDRAYEQYF.

V is TRBV7-8 and J is TRBJ2-7; no firm D call. CDR1 is SGHVS and CDR2 is FQNEAQ in the germline V gene. This CDR3 contains 13 residues. CDR3 sequence: CRRVYGISYEQYF. For the CDR3, the DNA is TGTCGTCGAGTTTATGGTATCTCCTACGAGCAGTACTTC.

In its sample, this clone was seen a few times. The rearrangement links TRBV2 to TRBJ1-1; D is ambiguous. From germline, CDR1 is SNHLY and CDR2 FYNNEI. This CDR3 spans 14 amino acids. The ends were cut back, 5 bases at V and 0 bases at J, with 10 bases in the middle. The CDR3 sequence: CASSREQLNTEAFF. CDR3 DNA: TGTGCCAGCAGTCGGGAACAGCTGAACACTGAAGCTTTCTTT.

The J gene is TRBJ2-1, the V gene TRBV4-1; 9 bases are shared with TRBD2. V dropped 0 bases and J dropped 3; count of bases not matched to a gene: 3. Germline CDR1 and CDR2: MGHRA and YSYEKL. CDR3 length equals 16 residues. This CDR3 is CASSQDGREGYNEQFF. In DNA form, the CDR3 reads TGCGCCAGCAGCCAAGATGGGCGGGAGGGCTACAATGAGCAGTTCTTC.

This chain uses TRBV27 with TRBJ2-7; TRBD1 matches at 8 bases. V was clipped by 6 bases and J by 7 bases; unmatched bases: 11. The CDR3 loop spans 14 amino acids. The germline V gene encodes CDR1 MNHEY and CDR2 SMNVEV (reference sequence). The CDR3 here is CASSHRGITGEQYF. CDR3 bases: TGTGCCAGCAGCCACAGGGGGATCACGGGAGAGCAGTACTTC.

The V call is TRBV30, the J call TRBJ1-2; 9 bases are a match to TRBD1. Germline V lookup: CDR1 GTSNPN, CDR2 SVGIG (reference sequence). The length of the CDR3 is 13 residues. With V trimmed by 3 bases and J by 6 bases, 5 bases remained unmatched. The CDR3 region is CAWSLTGGNGYTF. CDR3 DNA: TGTGCCTGGAGCTTGACAGGGGGGAATGGCTACACCTTC.

This sequence joins TRBV19 and TRBJ2-2; D call uncertain. This CDR3 region has 16 residues. Germline loops: CDR1 LNHDA, CDR2 SQIVND (reference sequence). V lost 3 bases and J lost 1, with 12 bases in between. Written as DNA, the CDR3 is TGTGCCAGTAGTATTAATCCTGGGCGGAACACCGGGGAGCTGTTTTTT. Translating it yields CASSINPGRNTGELFF.

This clone came up once. The chain joins TRBV27 to TRBJ1-2, with 8 bases that match TRBD1. V lost 5 bases and J lost 4; bases outside the gene matches: 9. This CDR3 has 15 amino acids. From germline, CDR1 is MNHEY and CDR2 SMNVEV (reference sequence). DNA of the CDR3: TGTGCCAGCAGTCCAGACCGACAGGGGAGCTATGGCTACACCTTC. Translated: CASSPDRQGSYGYTF.

The chain uses TRBV14 and TRBJ2-3; D is possibly TRBD2 (6 bases). The CDR3 has 14 amino acids. Germline CDR1 and CDR2: SGHDN and FVKESK. The V gene lost 6 bases and the J gene lost 4 bases, with 14 bases spanning the gap. In nucleotides, the CDR3 is TGTGCCAGCAGAGGAGGGAGTCGCGCAGATACGCAGTATTTT. Translation gives CASRGGSRADTQYF.

The V and J genes are TRBV7-8 and TRBJ2-1, with D possibly matching TRBD1 (5 bases). Germline V gene data show CDR1 as SGHVS and CDR2 as FQNEAQ. The CDR3 length is 15 residues. The ends were cut back, 3 bases at V and 8 bases at J, with 17 bases in the middle. CDR3 in DNA: TGTGCCAGCAGCTTTCCCAACGACAGAGTCGATGAGCAGTTCTTC. Translated: CASSFPNDRVDEQFF.

This chain connects TRBV29-1 to TRBJ2-5; TRBD1 is a possible D gene (5 bases). The better agreement between TRBJ2-7 and the DNA end casts doubt on the J call. The CDR3 contains 12 residues. Germline CDR1 SQVTM, CDR2 ANQGSEA. The CDR3 DNA reads TGCAGCGTTGTAGGGGATCAGAGCGAGCAGTACTTC. The encoded protein is CSVVGDQSEQYF.

The rearrangement uses TRBV5-4 and TRBJ2-5, with TRBD2 matching over 12 bases. The CDR3 loop spans 15 amino acids. The V segment lost 5 bases and the J segment 5 bases; nucleotides outside the gene matches: 7. Germline CDR1 and CDR2: SGHNT and YYREEE (reference sequence). The CDR3 sequence is CASSPGLAGRETQYF. The DNA of the CDR3 is TGTGCCAGCAGTCCAGGACTAGCGGGAAGGGAGACCCAGTACTTC.

This clone was observed a handful of times. This chain joins TRBV7-2 and TRBJ2-7; D gene ambiguous. The CDR3 sequence is 13 residues long. Germline V lookup: CDR1 SGHTA, CDR2 FQGNSA. The V gene lost 4 bases and the J gene lost 3 bases, with 10 bases spanning the gap. The CDR3 loop is CASSSRVLYEQYF. As DNA, the CDR3 is TGTGCCAGCAGCTCCCGGGTTCTCTACGAGCAGTACTTC. The full variable domain, completed using reference TRBV7-2 and TRBJ2-7, is GAGVSQSPSNKVTEKGKDVELRCDPISGHTALYWYRQSLGQGLEFLIYFQGNSAPDKSGLPSDRFSAERTGGSVSTLTIQRTQQEDSAVYLCASSSRVLYEQYFGPGTRLTVT.

This clone appeared a single time. V and J are TRBV7-9 and TRBJ2-2; perhaps TRBD1 as D (5 bases). The germline V gene encodes CDR1 SEHNR and CDR2 FQNEAQ (reference sequence). V was cut by 3 bases and J by 5 bases, with 13 bases left in between. The CDR3 spans 15 residues. CDR3 DNA: TGTGCCAGCAGCTTGCAGGGTCATGGGACCGGGGAGCTGTTTTTT. This translates into CASSLQGHGTGELFF.

The rearrangement links TRBV11-3 to TRBJ1-1, with D uncertain. V lost 7 bases and J lost 4, with 16 bases in between. Germline CDR1 SGHNT, CDR2 YENEEA. CDR3 size: 14 residues. The CDR3 DNA follows: TGTGCCAGCAACTCACGGGGAGGTGGCACTGAAGCTTTCTTT. Protein sequence: CASNSRGGGTEAFF.